A single sample gave rise to the 7 T cell receptor beta chains below, sequenced in a study of vaccination and CD4 T cells after COVID-19 (dated by TCRdb to the early 2020s). Which antigens these TCRs recognize remains unknown. In light of the paper, this sample's treatment or condition label describes: approximately 10-day PBMC culture with coronavirus spike peptide pools or control peptides (ViraFEST assay). The library was obtained by PCR. Sequencing used an Illumina iSeq 100. DNA from cultured CD4+ T cells underwent TCR sequencing with the Oncomine TCR Beta short-read assay at the Johns Hopkins FTIC core. Using fastp trimming at Q25 and MiXCR clonotype assembly, TCRdb reanalyzed the public sequencing data and kept in-frame beta chains. Each record represents a unique CDR3 protein, reported with the most common genes and DNA among its rows. For this sample the table gives about 12,000 distinct CDR3 sequences, of which roughly 34% were detected only once. The ten largest account for almost 35% of the sample.

Sequenced material: CD4+ T cells from blood, cultured in vitro, taken before SARS-CoV-2 vaccination. The receptors stem from a human donor who received a COVID-19 vaccine.

In its sample, this clonotype was seen a few times. The chain links TRBV30 to TRBJ1-5, with 9 nucleotides matching TRBD1. This CDR3 has 16 residues. Trimming removed 3 bases from V and 4 bases from J; junction bases left unmatched: 10. Germline V gene sequence: CDR1 GTSNPN, CDR2 SVGIG (reference sequence). For the CDR3, the DNA is TGTGCCTGGAGCGCAGCCTTGGGACAGGGAAATCAGCCCCAGCATTTT. It codes for CAWSAALGQGNQPQHF.

The rearrangement uses TRBV6-2 or TRBV6-3 and TRBJ2-7; either TRBD1 or TRBD2 may fit D (5 bases each). Looked up from germline, CDR1 is MNHEY and CDR2 is SVGEGT. Between the trimmed V and J ends, which lost 1 base and 4 bases, there was a span of 26 bases. The CDR3 covers 19 residues. The CDR3 here is CASSYLPYQSGTGLYEQYF. CDR3 in DNA: TGTGCCAGCAGTTACTTACCCTATCAATCGGGGACCGGCCTTTACGAGCAGTACTTC.

The table lists this clonotype with a few counts. The chain couples TRBV24-1 to TRBJ2-1, with D perhaps matching TRBD1 (6 bases). Deletions cut 0 bases from V and 6 bases from J, with 11 bases between. Germline lookup yields CDR1 KGHDR and CDR2 SFDVKD. CDR3 length: 15 amino acids. CDR3 nucleotides: TGTGCCACCAGTGATTTGACGACAGGAGGCAATGAGCAGTTCTTC. Its translation: CATSDLTTGGNEQFF.

This clonotype was counted only a few times. J is TRBJ1-5 and V is TRBV20-1; TRBD1 might be the D (6 bases). Trimming left V 2 bases short and J 4 bases short, with 9 bases between. Per the germline V gene, CDR1 is DFQATT and CDR2 is SNEGSKA (reference sequence). The CDR3 extends over 13 amino acids. The CDR3 region has the DNA TGCAGTGCTAGACCAGGGGTGAATCAGCCCCAGCATTTT. Amino acids: CSARPGVNQPQHF.

This clonotype was detected a few times. This chain links TRBV6-5 with TRBJ1-6; TRBD1 might be the D (5 bases). The CDR3 extends over 15 amino acids. Trimming pared 2 bases from V and 10 bases from J, leaving 15 bases between. CDR1 and CDR2 from the germline V gene are MNHEY and SVGAGI. In DNA, the CDR3 is TGTGCCAGCAGTTACGCACCGGGACTGTCCTCACCCCTCCACTTT. This codes for CASSYAPGLSSPLHF.

This clonotype was seen only a few times. The chain employs TRBV20-1 and TRBJ2-3; 11 nucleotides line up with TRBD2. The CDR3 is 15 amino acids. The germline V gene has CDR1 DFQATT and CDR2 SNEGSKA (reference sequence). V trimming: 1 base; J trimming: 5 bases; junction bases outside the gene matches: 5. The CDR3 here is CSARVSGGALDTQYF. The CDR3 DNA reads TGCAGTGCTAGAGTTAGCGGGGGGGCTCTAGATACGCAGTATTTT.

The CDR3 region has the DNA TGCGCCAGCAGCTTGGGGGCCGCAGGCTCCTACGAGCAGTACTTC. This encodes CASSLGAAGSYEQYF. V usage is TRBV5-1 and J usage is TRBJ2-7; D gene unclear. The germline V gene has CDR1 SGHRS and CDR2 YFSETQ. The V and J ends lost 0 bases and 0 bases respectively, with 10 bases between them. The CDR3 has 15 residues.